A single sample is the source of the 17 T cell receptor beta chains below, sequenced in a study of Ad26.COV2.S vaccination and SARS-CoV-2 variants. The treatment is: approximately 18 received Ad26.COV2.S at low or high dose, single or two shots; about 5 received placebo; per-sample allocation not given. Day 63 after the first vaccine or placebo injection was the time point for sampling. Clones were read by immunoSEQ multiplex PCR, and TCRdb kept only the in-frame ones, dropping some. The table records hundreds of thousands of clones, approximately 86% of them present only once. This specimen consisted of peripheral blood, obtained in a trial of Ad26.COV2.S vaccine versus placebo. Receptor source: a person aged 18-60 years who received the Ad26.COV2.S COVID-19 vaccine or a placebo.

The V and J genes are TRBV7-2 and TRBJ2-1; 11 bases agree with TRBD2. This CDR3 has 14 amino acids. The V segment lost 3 bases and the J segment 9 bases; nucleotides outside the gene matches: 4. Germline loops: CDR1 SGHTA, CDR2 FQGNSA. Here the CDR3 DNA reads TGTGCCAGCAGCTTGATAGCGGGGGGGGTTGAGCAGTTCTTC. Its protein is CASSLIAGGVEQFF.

The rearrangement joins TRBV28 to TRBJ1-5; D may be TRBD1 (5 bases). Trimming cost V 4 bases and J 6 bases, with 19 bases left between them. The CDR3 is made up of 16 amino acids. CDR1 MDHEN and CDR2 SYDVKM come from the germline V gene. The CDR3 region has the DNA TGTGCCAGCAGTTCCTCCCTAAGCAGGGCAGGTCAGCCCCAGCATTTT. Protein sequence: CASSSSLSRAGQPQHF.

Remarks on this clone: Other DNA sequences from this sample encode an identical CDR3 as well. The J gene is TRBJ2-1, the V gene TRBV28; no clear D. CDR3 size: 13 residues. Per the germline V gene, CDR1 is MDHEN and CDR2 is SYDVKM. Deletions cut 3 bases from V and 6 bases from J, with 9 bases between. The CDR3 region is CASSLGIRNEQFF. The CDR3, as DNA: TGTGCCAGCAGTTTGGGGATACGCAATGAGCAGTTCTTC. Together with reference TRBV28 and TRBJ2-1, the CDR3 gives the full variable domain: DVKVTQSSRYLVKRTGEKVFLECVQDMDHENMFWYRQDPGLGLRLIYFSYDVKMKEKGDIPEGYSVSREKKERFSLILESASTNQTSMYLCASSLGIRNEQFFGPGTRLTVL.

The CDR3: CASSEGLAGLDTQYF. The CDR3 region has the DNA TGTGCCAGCAGTGAAGGCCTAGCGGGCTTAGATACGCAGTATTTT. The V call is TRBV25-1, the J call TRBJ2-3; 8 bases map to TRBD2. Germline CDR1 and CDR2: MGHDK and SYGVNS. This CDR3 is 15 amino acids long. V lost 2 bases to trimming and J lost 5 bases; unmatched junction nucleotides: 6.

The V call is TRBV9, the J call TRBJ2-7; 7 bases align to TRBD1. The V segment lost 4 bases and the J segment 2 bases; nucleotides outside the gene matches: 6. This CDR3 region has 14 residues. The V gene's germline CDR1 is SGDLS and CDR2 YYNGEE. DNA for the CDR3: TGTGCCAGCAGCCCGCGGACAGGAACCTACGAGCAGTACTTC. Amino acid sequence: CASSPRTGTYEQYF. Full variable domain (missing parts from reference TRBV9 and TRBJ2-7): DSGVTQTPKHLITATGQRVTLRCSPRSGDLSVYWYQQSLDQGLQFLIQYYNGEERAKGNILERFSAQQFPDLHSELNLSSLELGDSALYFCASSPRTGTYEQYFGPGTRLTVT.

A few counts support this clone. The chain has TRBV4-3 and TRBJ1-1, with TRBD1 as a possible D gene (5 bases). The CDR3 covers 13 residues. V lost 0 bases, J lost 10 bases, and 12 bases lay in between. CDR1 and CDR2 (germline): LGHNA, YSLEER. Here the CDR3 reads CASSQDGGDRAFF. The CDR3 coding sequence is TGCGCCAGCAGCCAAGATGGGGGGGATCGAGCTTTCTTT.

The chain has TRBV23-1 and TRBJ1-5, with D possibly TRBD1 on 6 matching bases. TRBV23-1 is reported as an ORF; its role is uncertain. The CDR3 is 14 residues long. V was clipped by 10 bases and J by 5 bases, with 18 bases between them. CDR3 coding DNA: TGCGCCACCCGCCTGCCGCAGGGGTATCAGCCCCAGCATTTT. Protein: CATRLPQGYQPQHF.

Regarding this clone: The junction departs from germline at one end; a sequencing error may be responsible. The genes are TRBV2 and TRBJ2-7; D remains unclear. CDR3 length: 13 residues. Germline CDR1 SNHLY, CDR2 FYNNEI. CDR3 sequence (DNA): TGTGCCAGCATTGAAAAAACTGGCTACGAGCAGTACTTC. This gives the protein CASIEKTGYEQYF.

This clone was detected only once. The chain is built from TRBV28 and TRBJ2-7; maybe TRBD2 (6 bases). The CDR3 sequence is 13 residues long. Trimming cost V 10 bases and J 2 bases, with 15 bases left between them. Germline-derived CDR1 and CDR2 are MDHEN and SYDVKM. This CDR3 reads CATSRLAPYEQYF. CDR3 sequence (DNA): TGTGCCACCTCCCGGCTAGCGCCCTACGAGCAGTACTTC.

This sequence joins TRBV7-2 and TRBJ1-2; the D is unclear. CDR1 SGHTA and CDR2 FQGNSA come from the germline V gene. The ends were cut back, 0 bases at V and 8 bases at J, with 16 bases in the middle. The CDR3 is 15 residues long. The CDR3 is CASSLAIVPGGGYTF. CDR3 sequence (DNA): TGTGCCAGCAGCTTAGCGATTGTTCCGGGAGGAGGCTACACCTTC.

There are a few counts of this clone. The chain uses TRBV3-1 (or the pseudogene TRBV3-2) and TRBJ2-3; 10 bases agree with TRBD2. Per the germline V gene, CDR1 is LGHDT and CDR2 is YNNKEL (reference sequence). CDR3 length: 15 amino acids. V shed 3 bases, J shed 5 bases, and the junction held 5 bases outside the gene matches. CDR3 sequence: CASSQSGGVGDTQYF. The CDR3, as DNA: TGTGCCAGCAGCCAGAGCGGGGGGGTTGGAGATACGCAGTATTTT.

V is TRBV6-1 and J is TRBJ1-5; TRBD1 agrees at 7 bases. CDR1 is MNHNS, CDR2 SASEGT, per germline. V was pared by 4 bases and J by 4 bases, with 10 bases of the junction left unmatched. The CDR3 consists of 16 residues. CDR3 residues: CASSGAGTDQNQPQHF. The CDR3 DNA reads TGTGCCAGCAGTGGGGCCGGGACAGATCAAAATCAGCCCCAGCATTTT.

The count of this clone is one. This chain connects TRBV3-1 (or the pseudogene TRBV3-2) to TRBJ1-1; a weak D match, TRBD1 (5 bases). The CDR3 has 13 amino acids. V dropped 3 bases and J dropped 8 bases, with 13 bases sitting between them. Germline CDR1 and CDR2: LGHDT and YNNKEL (reference sequence). This CDR3 is CASSHRGHREAFF. The DNA for the CDR3 is TGTGCCAGCAGCCACCGCGGACATCGAGAAGCTTTCTTT.

The chain joins TRBV19 to TRBJ1-1; D might be TRBD1 (5 bases). Germline-derived CDR1 and CDR2 are LNHDA and SQIVND (reference sequence). The CDR3 is 13 residues long. V lost 5 bases and J 5 bases, leaving 12 bases between the germline ends. The CDR3 here is CASSLPGRTEAFF. The CDR3 DNA sequence: TGTGCCAGTAGTTTGCCAGGGAGGACTGAAGCTTTCTTT.

The chain couples TRBV10-1 to TRBJ2-1, with 16 positions matching TRBD2. Germline lookup yields CDR1 WNHNN and CDR2 SYGVQD (reference sequence). The J segment lost 8 bases and the V segment lost 3 bases, leaving 1 base of the junction unmatched. The CDR3 spans 15 residues. The CDR3 DNA is TGCGCCAGCAGTGAAGGGACTAGCGGGGGGGATGAGCAGTTCTTC. It specifies CASSEGTSGGDEQFF.

V is TRBV10-2 and J is TRBJ1-2, with a tentative D call TRBD1 (6 bases). Trimming left V 3 bases short and J 6 bases short, with 11 bases between. The CDR3 loop spans 13 amino acids. CDR1 is WSHSY and CDR2 is SAAADI in the germline V gene. The CDR3 is CASSDRAGDGYTF. DNA for the CDR3: TGCGCCAGCAGTGACAGGGCAGGGGATGGCTACACCTTC.

The chain links TRBV18 to TRBJ2-7; 13 bases are shared with TRBD2. Germline assignment: CDR1 KGHSH and CDR2 LQKENI. CDR3 length: 14 amino acids. The trim removed 5 bases at V and 6 bases at J, leaving 4 bases unmatched. The CDR3 spells CASSRTSGRTEQYF. As DNA, the CDR3 is TGTGCCAGCTCAAGGACTAGCGGGAGAACCGAGCAGTACTTC.